This is a list of T cell receptor beta chains from one sample in a study of blood T cells in healthy people across ages. MiXCR, applied by TCRdb to the 5' RACE reads, yields one record per CDR3 protein. This repertoire shows 1.5 million to 2 million distinct CDR3 sequences, approximately 50% found once; its top ten account for less than 2.5%. The sequencing sample was made of blood. The receptors were gathered from a woman in her thirties or forties in good health. The CDR3 runs from the conserved cysteine through the conserved F or W. D genes are given only for firm matches. The size of a clone is reported for some rows only, either as once, few or many, or as a class for expanded clones.

abundance: NA; v_gene: TRBV4-3; j_gene: TRBJ1-2; d_gene: NA; len: 15; CDR3nt: TGCGCCAGCAGCCAACACAGGAGTAGTAACTATGGCTACACCTTC; CDR3aa: CASSQHRSSNYGYTF
abundance: NA; v_gene: TRBV27; j_gene: TRBJ1-5; d_gene: NA; len: 14; CDR3nt: TGTGCCAGCAGTTTATTCCGGATGTCTCAGCCCCAGCATTTT; CDR3aa: CASSLFRMSQPQHF
abundance: once; v_gene: TRBV7-8; j_gene: TRBJ2-1; d_gene: TRBD2; len: 13; CDR3nt: TGTGCCAGCGGCCCCCTGGGAGGGAATGAGCAGTTCTTC; CDR3aa: CASGPLGGNEQFF
abundance: NA; v_gene: TRBV6-4; j_gene: TRBJ1-2; d_gene: TRBD1; len: 15; CDR3nt: TGTGCCAGCAGGGATTCGGGACAGGGGGCGCGAGGCTACACCTTC; CDR3aa: CASRDSGQGARGYTF
abundance: few; v_gene: TRBV28; j_gene: TRBJ1-2; d_gene: NA; len: 13; CDR3nt: TGTGCCAGCAGCCCCAAAGTGAGGGCTGGCTACACCTTC; CDR3aa: CASSPKVRAGYTF
abundance: NA; v_gene: TRBV20-1; j_gene: TRBJ2-7; d_gene: TRBD1; len: 15; CDR3nt: TGCAGTGCTCAACCCGGACAGGGGTTACAATACGAGCAGTACTTC; CDR3aa: CSAQPGQGLQYEQYF
abundance: few; v_gene: TRBV4-1; j_gene: TRBJ1-2; d_gene: TRBD1; len: 17; CDR3nt: TGCGCCAGCAGCCAAGATGGAAGAACAGGGGGGATCTATGGCTACACCTTC; CDR3aa: CASSQDGRTGGIYGYTF
abundance: NA; v_gene: TRBV6-5; j_gene: TRBJ1-2; d_gene: TRBD1; len: 21; CDR3nt: TGTGCCAGCAGTTACTCGAGAGATGGCGTGGCAGGGGGCGCAGGAGGCTATGGCTACACCTTC; CDR3aa: CASSYSRDGVAGGAGGYGYTF
abundance: NA; v_gene: TRBV2; j_gene: TRBJ2-5; d_gene: NA; len: 13; CDR3nt: TGTGCCAGCAGTGACTGGACAGATGGGACCCAGTACTTC; CDR3aa: CASSDWTDGTQYF
abundance: NA; v_gene: TRBV4-3; j_gene: TRBJ1-2; d_gene: NA; len: 13; CDR3nt: TGCGCCAGCAGCCAGGCCTCAGGATCCGGCTACACTTTC; CDR3aa: CASSQASGSGYTF
abundance: NA; v_gene: TRBV7-2; j_gene: TRBJ2-7; d_gene: TRBD1; len: 14; CDR3nt: TGTGCCAGCAGCTTCCCGGGACAGGGTACCGAGCAGTACTTC; CDR3aa: CASSFPGQGTEQYF
abundance: NA; v_gene: TRBV28; j_gene: TRBJ2-3; d_gene: NA; len: 15; CDR3nt: TGTGCCAGCAGTTCCCTTCAGGCAGACACAGATACGCAGTATTTT; CDR3aa: CASSSLQADTDTQYF
abundance: NA; v_gene: TRBV20-1; j_gene: TRBJ2-3; d_gene: NA; len: 15; CDR3nt: TGCAGTGCAAAAGGTCACCTTACTAGCACAGATACGCAGTATTTT; CDR3aa: CSAKGHLTSTDTQYF
abundance: NA; v_gene: TRBV5-1; j_gene: TRBJ2-3; d_gene: TRBD2; len: 14; CDR3nt: TGCGCCAGCAATAGCGGGGGGATTACAGATACGCAGTATTTT; CDR3aa: CASNSGGITDTQYF
abundance: NA; v_gene: TRBV11-2; j_gene: TRBJ2-5; d_gene: TRBD2; len: 16; CDR3nt: TGTGCCAGCAGCTTAGTCTCCAGCGGGGGCGAAGAGACCCAGTACTTC; CDR3aa: CASSLVSSGGEETQYF
abundance: NA; v_gene: TRBV20-1; j_gene: TRBJ2-4; d_gene: NA; len: 15; CDR3nt: TGCAGTGCCGAACATCGACCGCCCCGGGAAAACATTCAGTACTTC; CDR3aa: CSAEHRPPRENIQYF
abundance: NA; v_gene: TRBV7-2; j_gene: TRBJ2-1; d_gene: TRBD2; len: 15; CDR3nt: TGTGCCAGCAGCTCATCAGCGGGGGCCCGCAATGAGCAGTTCTTC; CDR3aa: CASSSSAGARNEQFF
abundance: NA; v_gene: TRBV4-3; j_gene: TRBJ2-1; d_gene: NA; len: 13; CDR3nt: TGCGCCAGCAGCCCACATACCCAAGAGACCCAGTTCTTC; CDR3aa: CASSPHTQETQFF